These T cell receptor beta chains were read from a single sample in a study of CD8 T cells in ankylosing spondylitis. TCRdb used MiXCR to reprocess the 5' RACE reads, holding one entry per CDR3 protein. Seen here are some 700,000 distinct CDR3 sequences, 15% to 20% observed once, and the top ten hold around 20%. Sequenced input: blood, either unsorted or a sorted T cell fraction (not recorded which). The receptors derive from a male donor with ankylosing spondylitis. CDR3s include the opening cysteine and the closing phenylalanine or tryptophan. D genes are given only for firm matches. A clone size is listed for some rows: how often the clone was seen (once, few, many), or a class if it is expanded.

CDR3aa: CASAPLTGTRSYEQYF; CDR3nt: TGTGCCAGCGCACCCCTTACAGGGACCCGCTCCTACGAGCAGTACTTC; d_gene: NA; v_gene: TRBV27; j_gene: TRBJ2-7; abundance: NA
CDR3aa: CASSLVPGRNTEAFF; CDR3nt: TGTGCCAGCAGCTTAGTCCCAGGGAGGAACACTGAAGCTTTCTTT; d_gene: NA; v_gene: TRBV7-8; j_gene: TRBJ1-1; abundance: NA
CDR3aa: CASLQGAEYNEQFF; CDR3nt: TGTGCCAGCTTACAGGGGGCGGAGTACAATGAGCAGTTCTTC; d_gene: TRBD1; v_gene: TRBV7-9; j_gene: TRBJ2-1; abundance: NA
CDR3aa: CASSRPGPGQGTHEQYF; CDR3nt: TGTGCCAGCAGTCGCCCGGGTCCGGGACAGGGAACCCACGAGCAGTACTTC; d_gene: TRBD1; v_gene: TRBV12-3/TRBV12-4; j_gene: TRBJ2-7; abundance: NA
CDR3aa: CASNRDRERKTQYF; CDR3nt: TGTGCCAGCAACCGGGACAGGGAGCGGAAGACCCAGTACTTC; d_gene: TRBD1; v_gene: TRBV6-1; j_gene: TRBJ2-5; abundance: few
CDR3aa: CASSLGRGTDSGTDTQYF; CDR3nt: TGTGCCAGCAGCTTAGGTAGGGGAACGGATTCCGGCACAGATACGCAGTATTTT; d_gene: NA; v_gene: TRBV11-1; j_gene: TRBJ2-3; abundance: NA
CDR3aa: CASSQDSYSYEQYF; CDR3nt: TGTGCCAGCAGCCAGGACAGCTACTCCTACGAGCAGTACTTC; d_gene: NA; v_gene: TRBV3-1; j_gene: TRBJ2-7; abundance: NA
CDR3aa: CASSRRELQGGGANVLTF; CDR3nt: TGCGCCAGCAGCCGCCGGGAGTTACAGGGAGGTGGGGCCAACGTCCTGACTTTC; d_gene: NA; v_gene: TRBV5-1; j_gene: TRBJ2-6; abundance: NA
CDR3aa: CASRGGSNTGELFF; CDR3nt: TGTGCCAGCCGGGGGGGCTCGAACACCGGGGAGCTGTTTTTT; d_gene: TRBD2; v_gene: TRBV6-4; j_gene: TRBJ2-2; abundance: once
CDR3aa: CASRAGLAGAAGKFF; CDR3nt: TGTGCCAGCAGAGCGGGACTAGCGGGGGCCGCCGGGAAGTTCTTC; d_gene: TRBD2; v_gene: TRBV11-2; j_gene: TRBJ2-1; abundance: few
CDR3aa: CATSRNPSDTQYF; CDR3nt: TGTGCCACCAGCAGGAACCCCTCAGATACGCAGTATTTT; d_gene: NA; v_gene: TRBV15; j_gene: TRBJ2-3; abundance: few
CDR3aa: CARSRGFQAGTDTQYF; CDR3nt: TGTGCCAGGAGCCGAGGGTTTCAGGCCGGCACAGATACGCAGTATTTT; d_gene: NA; v_gene: TRBV5-3; j_gene: TRBJ2-3; abundance: NA
CDR3aa: CASSLLDRDEQYF; CDR3nt: TGTGCCAGCAGCTTACTCGACAGGGACGAGCAGTACTTC; d_gene: TRBD1; v_gene: TRBV7-8; j_gene: TRBJ2-7; abundance: NA
CDR3aa: CASSAGLASYNEQFF; CDR3nt: TGTGCCAGCAGCGCTGGACTAGCGTCCTACAATGAGCAGTTCTTC; d_gene: TRBD2; v_gene: TRBV9; j_gene: TRBJ2-1; abundance: many